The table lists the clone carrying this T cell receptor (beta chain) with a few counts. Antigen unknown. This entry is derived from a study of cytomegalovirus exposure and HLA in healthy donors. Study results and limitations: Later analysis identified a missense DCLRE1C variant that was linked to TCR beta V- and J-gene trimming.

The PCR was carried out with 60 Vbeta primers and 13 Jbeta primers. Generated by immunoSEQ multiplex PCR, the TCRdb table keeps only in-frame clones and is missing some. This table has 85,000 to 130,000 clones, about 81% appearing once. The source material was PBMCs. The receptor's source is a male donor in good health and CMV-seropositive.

The DNA of the CDR3 is TGTGCCAGCAGCTTTACTAGCGGGGGGACATCCTACTACGAGCAGTACTTC. Translation: CASSFTSGGTSYYEQYF. The chain carries TRBV7-2 and TRBJ2-7; 12 nucleotides align to TRBD2. Trimming took 3 bases from V and 3 from J; bases not matched to a gene: 9. This CDR3 region has 17 residues. Germline V gene sequence: CDR1 SGHTA, CDR2 FQGNSA. The complete variable domain, with remaining parts taken from reference TRBV7-2 and TRBJ2-7, reads GAGVSQSPSNKVTEKGKDVELRCDPISGHTALYWYRQSLGQGLEFLIYFQGNSAPDKSGLPSDRFSAERTGGSVSTLTIQRTQQEDSAVYLCASSFTSGGTSYYEQYFGPGTRLTVT.